Each of the 14 T cell receptor beta chains below was sequenced from the same sample in a study of T cell repertoires in cytomegalovirus infection. No antigen has been identified for these receptors. A single record per CDR3 protein comes from TCRdb applying MiXCR to the reads. This table holds roughly 500,000 distinct CDR3 sequences, 30% to 40% found once. This specimen was cultured PBMCs, taken from culture after CMV antigen stimulation. The receptor source for this set is a human donor in good health (CMV status not recorded). Some clones in this sample may be carry-over from other donors' samples.

The CDR3 here is CAISQGLSTDTQYF. The CDR3 nucleotides are TGTGCCATCAGTCAAGGACTTAGCACAGATACGCAGTATTTT. The rearrangement uses TRBV10-3 and TRBJ2-3; D is perhaps TRBD2 (5 bases). Germline loops: CDR1 ENHRY, CDR2 SYGVKD. V lost 5 bases to trimming and J lost 0 bases, with 9 bases between them. The CDR3 consists of 14 residues.

This clonotype was counted between two and nine times. This rearrangement joins TRBV5-4 to TRBJ2-1; the D gene is possibly TRBD2 (6 bases). The CDR3 has 14 amino acids. Germline-derived CDR1 and CDR2 are SGHNT and YYREEE (reference sequence). V lost 4 bases and J lost 6, with 14 bases in between. Written as DNA, the CDR3 is TGTGCCAGCAGCCCCGGGACTTCCGGCAATGAGCAGTTCTTC. Its protein is CASSPGTSGNEQFF.

This clonotype was counted between two and nine times. The chain recombines TRBV27 with TRBJ1-2; D is ambiguous. V lost 5 bases, J lost 0 bases, and 16 bases lay in between. CDR1 MNHEY and CDR2 SMNVEV come from the germline V gene (reference sequence). The CDR3 runs to 16 residues. CDR3 residues: CASSGQTRGTNYGYTF. The CDR3 DNA is TGTGCCAGCAGTGGCCAGACAAGAGGGACTAACTATGGCTACACCTTC.

The V and J genes are TRBV29-1 and TRBJ2-5; 12 nucleotides line up with TRBD1. Losses at the gene ends were 1 base for V and 5 bases for J; bases not matched to a gene: 2. This CDR3 comprises 14 residues. Germline V gene data show CDR1 as SQVTM and CDR2 as ANQGSEA. CDR3 loop: CSVEGGTGGETQYF. CDR3 in DNA: TGCAGCGTTGAAGGCGGGACAGGGGGCGAGACCCAGTACTTC.

This clonotype showed up just a few times. The CDR3 bases are TGCGCCAGCAGCTTGGGGCTAGCTACAAATGAGCAGTTCTTC. As protein: CASSLGLATNEQFF. This sequence joins TRBV5-1 and TRBJ2-1, with TRBD2 as a possible D gene (5 bases). Germline V gene lookup returns CDR1 SGHRS and CDR2 YFSETQ. Trimming removed 0 bases from V and 7 bases from J, with 11 bases in between. This CDR3 comprises 14 residues.

This clonotype was observed at least ten times. J is TRBJ2-7 and V is TRBV7-2; the match to TRBD2 covers 7 bases. V was clipped by 4 bases and J by 3 bases; unmatched bases: 3. Per germline, CDR1 SGHTA and CDR2 FQGNSA. The CDR3 totals 13 residues. The CDR3 nucleotides read TGTGCCAGCAGCTCGACTAGCAGCTACGAGCAGTACTTC. Amino acids: CASSSTSSYEQYF.

This clonotype was counted between two and nine times. The chain couples TRBV4-3 to TRBJ2-4; tentative D call: TRBD2 (5 bases). V dropped 2 bases and J dropped 8 bases, with 13 bases sitting between them. The CDR3 is 14 amino acids. Germline V CDR1 and CDR2: LGHNA, YSLEER. CDR3 region: CASSQHPGNDIQYF. In DNA, the CDR3 is TGCGCCAGCAGCCAACATCCGGGGAACGACATTCAGTACTTC.

This clonotype was observed a handful of times. The chain uses TRBV7-2 and TRBJ2-7; TRBD1 matches at 7 bases. This CDR3 has 14 residues. With 6 bases clipped from V and 5 bases from J, the junction kept 10 bases outside the gene matches. The germline V gene encodes CDR1 SGHTA and CDR2 FQGNSA. DNA of the CDR3: TGTGCCAGCAGACGACAGTGGGACAGCCACGAGCAGTACTTC. This codes for CASRRQWDSHEQYF.

CDR3 sequence reads: CASRGLGEANVLTF. The DNA of the CDR3 is TGTGCCAGCCGCGGACTAGGAGAGGCCAACGTCCTGACTTTC. The rearrangement links TRBV25-1 to TRBJ2-6, with 7 bases matching TRBD2. The CDR3 totals 14 residues. Germline V gene sequence: CDR1 MGHDK, CDR2 SYGVNS. Trimming took 8 bases from V and 6 from J; bases not matched to a gene: 7. Variable domain in full (rest from reference TRBV25-1 and TRBJ2-6): EADIYQTPRYLVIGTGKKITLECSQTMGHDKMYWYQQDPGMELHLIHYSYGVNSTEKGDLSSESTVSRIRTEHFPLTLESARPSHTSQYLCASRGLGEANVLTFGAGSRLTVL.

This clonotype is a singleton in its sample. The CDR3 here is CSVEDAGTNTGELFF. DNA for the CDR3: TGCAGCGTTGAAGATGCGGGCACGAACACCGGGGAGCTGTTTTTT. The J gene is TRBJ2-2, the V gene TRBV29-1; D may be TRBD2 (5 bases). The V gene's germline CDR1 is SQVTM and CDR2 ANQGSEA. CDR3 size: 15 residues. Trimming cost V 0 bases and J 0 bases, with 8 bases left between them.

Only a few counts were recorded for this clonotype. V and J are TRBV4-1 and TRBJ2-3; D uncertain. Germline CDR1 is MGHRA and CDR2 is YSYEKL. V lost 4 bases and J 3 bases, leaving 11 bases between the germline ends. The CDR3 is 14 amino acids. DNA for the CDR3: TGCGCCAGCAGCCCCGCCCAGTTAACAGATACGCAGTATTTT. Translated, it gives CASSPAQLTDTQYF.

This clonotype has a handful of counts. The CDR3 ends on some other residue instead of the conserved phenylalanine or tryptophan, so this is likely a read error. CDR3 sequence: CASSYQREYPDTQYL. DNA of the CDR3: TGTGCCAGCAGTTACCAGCGGGAGTACCCAGATACGCAGTATCTT. The V gene is TRBV6-2 or TRBV6-3, the J gene TRBJ2-3, with 8 bases aligning to TRBD2. In germline, CDR1 is MNHEY, CDR2 SVGEGT. J gave up 4 bases and V 2 bases, and 5 bases lay outside the gene matches. The CDR3 consists of 15 residues.

The rearrangement joins TRBV28 to TRBJ2-6, with D perhaps assigned TRBD1 or TRBD2 (6 bases each). Trimming removed 0 bases at V and 0 bases at J, with 15 bases between. Germline values: CDR1 MDHEN, CDR2 SYDVKM. The CDR3 extends over 19 amino acids. CDR3 in amino acids: CASSLWWAGTISGANVLTF. The CDR3 coding sequence is TGTGCCAGCAGTTTATGGTGGGCGGGGACAATCTCTGGGGCCAACGTCCTGACTTTC.

This clonotype was seen ten or more times. CDR3 residues: CASSPPDYRRYEQYF. The CDR3 DNA follows: TGTGCCAGCAGCCCCCCGGACTACAGGAGGTACGAGCAGTACTTC. V is TRBV7-2 and J is TRBJ2-7, with D perhaps TRBD2 (6 bases). Trimming shortened V by 5 bases and J by 4 bases, and 18 bases separated the two germline ends. CDR1 is SGHTA, CDR2 FQGNSA, per germline. This CDR3 has 15 residues.